A single sample is the source of the 28 T cell receptor beta chains below, sequenced in a study of blood T cell repertoires in COVID-19. This table comes from immunoSEQ multiplex PCR, and its TCRdb copy is limited to in-frame clones, with some not included. The profile shows 250,000 to 300,000 clones, 81% of them singletons. Sequencing was carried out using peripheral blood. All receptors come from a woman in her sixties with active or convalescent COVID-19.

The chain carries TRBV15 and TRBJ2-7, with 8 nucleotides matching TRBD2. The junction had 5 bases not matched to a gene; V was cut back by 2 bases and J by 5 bases. The germline CDR1 and CDR2 sequences are LNHNV and YYDKDF (reference sequence). The CDR3 has 14 amino acids. Here the CDR3 reads CATSRSGLAHEQYF. The CDR3, as DNA: TGTGCCACCAGCAGATCTGGACTAGCCCACGAGCAGTACTTC. Using reference TRBV15 and TRBJ2-7 for the parts outside the CDR3, the full variable domain is DAMVIQNPRYQVTQFGKPVTLSCSQTLNHNVMYWYQQKSSQAPKLLFHYYDKDFNNEADTPDNFQSRRPNTSFCFLDIRSPGLGDTAMYLCATSRSGLAHEQYFGPGTRLTVT.

The rearrangement joins TRBV19 to TRBJ2-7; a possible D gene is TRBD1 (7 bases). The CDR3 sequence is 16 residues long. Germline V gene lookup returns CDR1 LNHDA and CDR2 SQIVND (reference sequence). V was cut by 2 bases and J by 6 bases, with 20 bases left in between. The CDR3 reads CASSILPRNRGGEQYF. The CDR3 DNA reads as TGTGCCAGTAGTATACTCCCCAGGAACAGGGGAGGCGAGCAGTACTTC.

The chain combines TRBV4-2 with TRBJ1-1; 9 bases map to TRBD1. Trimming at V came to 3 bases and at J to 6 bases, leaving 2 bases not matched to a gene. Germline V CDR1 and CDR2: LGHNA, YNFKEQ. The CDR3 length is 13 residues. The CDR3 spells CASSQDRGSEAFF. The CDR3 DNA is TGTGCCAGCAGCCAGGACAGGGGTTCTGAAGCTTTCTTT.

The V call is TRBV7-8, the J call TRBJ2-3, with a tentative D call TRBD1 (6 bases). The CDR3 runs to 16 residues. Deletions cut 5 bases from V and 3 bases from J, with 18 bases between. Germline V gives CDR1 SGHVS, CDR2 FQNEAQ. The CDR3 protein is CASSPGARGRTDTQYF. The CDR3 nucleotides read TGTGCCAGCAGCCCTGGGGCCAGGGGCAGGACAGATACGCAGTATTTT.

The rearrangement links TRBV5-1 to TRBJ2-7; 7 bases map to TRBD1. V lost 5 bases to trimming and J lost 3 bases; unmatched junction nucleotides: 2. The V gene's germline CDR1 is SGHRS and CDR2 YFSETQ. The CDR3 loop spans 12 amino acids. CDR3 in DNA: TGCGCCAGCAGGGGGGACAGCTACGAGCAGTACTTC. It specifies CASRGDSYEQYF.

The chain joins TRBV4-1 to TRBJ2-5; 8 bases fit TRBD1. CDR1 is MGHRA, CDR2 YSYEKL, per germline. J lost 5 bases, V lost 0 bases, and 5 bases had no gene match. The CDR3 is 15 amino acids. The CDR3 region is CASSQDRTGLETQYF. CDR3 nucleotide sequence: TGCGCCAGCAGCCAAGATCGGACAGGGTTGGAGACCCAGTACTTC.

V and J are TRBV4-1 and TRBJ2-2; a possible D gene is TRBD2 (6 bases). Germline V gene lookup returns CDR1 MGHRA and CDR2 YSYEKL. The CDR3 is made up of 18 amino acids. The V gene lost 4 bases and the J gene lost 1 base, with 19 bases spanning the gap. The CDR3 protein is CASSPVYAGLGNTGELFF. CDR3 bases: TGCGCCAGCAGCCCAGTCTACGCGGGGCTGGGGAACACCGGGGAGCTGTTTTTT.

The count of this clone is one. The gene calls are TRBV19 and TRBJ1-4; D gene unclear. CDR1 is LNHDA, CDR2 SQIVND, per germline (reference sequence). Trimming took off 4 bases at V and 1 base at J, with 28 bases between the two ends. The CDR3 consists of 21 residues. Written as DNA, the CDR3 is TGTGCCAGTAGTAAGCCCGACACGGTGGCGGGAGTCTGGATAACTAATGAAAAACTGTTTTTT. It encodes CASSKPDTVAGVWITNEKLFF.

The J gene is TRBJ2-2, the V gene TRBV5-8; D gene uncertain. Germline V gives CDR1 SGHTS, CDR2 YDEGEE. This CDR3 spans 14 amino acids. With 1 base removed from V and 7 bases from J, the gap between germline ends came to 11 bases. CDR3 in DNA: TGTGCCAGCAGCTTGTTGCCCCTAGGCGGGGAGCTGTTTTTT. It encodes CASSLLPLGGELFF.

In this sample, this clone turned up once. The chain has TRBV30 and TRBJ1-2; possibly TRBD1 for D (5 bases). V was cut by 0 bases and J by 6 bases, with 8 bases left in between. Germline-derived CDR1 and CDR2 are GTSNPN and SVGIG (reference sequence). The length of the CDR3 is 12 residues. The CDR3 DNA reads as TGTGCCTGGAGTGTATACAGGCATGGCTACACCTTC. Its protein is CAWSVYRHGYTF.

This clone was seen a few times. The chain uses TRBV4-1 and TRBJ1-4; 9 bases map to TRBD1. CDR3 length equals 14 residues. J gave up 8 bases and V 4 bases, and 5 bases lay outside the gene matches. CDR1 and CDR2 (germline): MGHRA, YSYEKL. CDR3 DNA: TGCGCCAGCAGCCCACAGGGGGCAGGGGAAAAACTGTTTTTT. Translating gives CASSPQGAGEKLFF.

The J gene is TRBJ1-5, the V gene TRBV2, with a possible D match to TRBD1 (5 bases). This CDR3 is 11 amino acids long. In germline, CDR1 is SNHLY, CDR2 FYNNEI. V dropped 4 bases and J dropped 11 bases, with 9 bases sitting between them. CDR3 region: CASSGQTAQHF. The CDR3 DNA reads TGTGCCAGCAGTGGACAGACGGCCCAGCATTTT.

This chain joins TRBV5-1 and TRBJ1-5, with D possibly TRBD1 on 5 matching bases. Germline values: CDR1 SGHRS, CDR2 YFSETQ. The CDR3 loop spans 14 amino acids. Trimming took off 0 bases at V and 9 bases at J, with 13 bases between the two ends. The CDR3 protein is CASSLDQGAAPQHF. In DNA form, the CDR3 reads TGCGCCAGCAGCTTGGATCAGGGCGCGGCGCCCCAGCATTTT.

The V gene is TRBV19, the J gene TRBJ2-3; D possibly corresponds to TRBD2 (6 bases). V was trimmed by 3 bases and J by 8 bases, leaving 15 bases between them. CDR1 is LNHDA, CDR2 SQIVND, per germline (reference sequence). The CDR3 spans 14 residues. This chain's CDR3 is CASSIVGGDGTQYF. In DNA, the CDR3 is TGTGCCAGTAGTATCGTCGGGGGTGACGGTACGCAGTATTTT. Supplemented by reference TRBV19 and TRBJ2-3, the full variable domain reads DGGITQSPKYLFRKEGQNVTLSCEQNLNHDAMYWYRQDPGQGLRLIYYSQIVNDFQKGDIAEGYSVSREKKESFPLTVTSAQKNPTAFYLCASSIVGGDGTQYFGPGTRLTVL.

V is TRBV7-9 and J is TRBJ2-7, with a tentative D call TRBD2 (6 bases). V lost 4 bases and J 0 bases, leaving 13 bases between the germline ends. The CDR3 is 15 amino acids. Per the germline V gene, CDR1 is SEHNR and CDR2 is FQNEAQ (reference sequence). The CDR3 DNA is TGTGCCAGCAGCTCCCGGGGGATGGGCTCCTACGAGCAGTACTTC. The encoded protein is CASSSRGMGSYEQYF.

The CDR3 spells CASSQDTGQGAEAFF. The DNA for the CDR3 is TGTGCCAGCAGCCAAGATACGGGACAGGGGGCTGAAGCTTTCTTT. The rearrangement uses TRBV4-2 and TRBJ1-1, with 11 bases that match TRBD1. CDR3 size: 15 residues. The J segment lost 6 bases and the V segment lost 0 bases, leaving 3 bases of the junction unmatched. Germline V gives CDR1 LGHNA, CDR2 YNFKEQ.

Only one count was recorded for this clone. The V gene is TRBV25-1, the J gene TRBJ1-3; D remains ambiguous. V lost 10 bases and J 0 bases, leaving 10 bases between the germline ends. Germline V gene lookup returns CDR1 MGHDK and CDR2 SYGVNS. The CDR3 is 13 amino acids. CDR3 bases: TGTGCCACCCGAATGAGCTCTGGAAACACCATATATTTT. It encodes CATRMSSGNTIYF.

This clone was observed a single time. The J gene is TRBJ1-2, the V gene TRBV7-9; TRBD1 agrees at 8 bases. The germline V gene encodes CDR1 SEHNR and CDR2 FQNEAQ (reference sequence). The J segment lost 5 bases and the V segment lost 4 bases, leaving 15 bases of the junction unmatched. CDR3 length equals 17 residues. The CDR3 coding sequence is TGTGCCAGCAGCTCTACCCTATTGGACAGGGCGGGGTATGGCTACACCTTC. It yields the protein CASSSTLLDRAGYGYTF.

This sequence joins TRBV7-2 and TRBJ2-1; the D gene is possibly TRBD1 (5 bases). This CDR3 comprises 16 residues. Germline V gene sequence: CDR1 SGHTA, CDR2 FQGNSA. The V end was cut by 2 bases, the J end by 7 bases, with 18 bases between. The CDR3: CASSLFMGRVKNEQFF. The CDR3 DNA is TGTGCCAGCAGCTTATTCATGGGCAGGGTAAAGAATGAGCAGTTCTTC. The whole variable domain, filled in from reference TRBV7-2 and TRBJ2-1, reads GAGVSQSPSNKVTEKGKDVELRCDPISGHTALYWYRQSLGQGLEFLIYFQGNSAPDKSGLPSDRFSAERTGGSVSTLTIQRTQQEDSAVYLCASSLFMGRVKNEQFFGPGTRLTVL.

The chain employs TRBV3-1 (or the pseudogene TRBV3-2) and TRBJ2-7, with D possibly TRBD2 on 5 matching bases. Trimming stripped 0 bases from V and 2 bases from J, with 11 bases between. Germline CDR1 and CDR2: LGHDT and YNNKEL (reference sequence). The CDR3 spans 15 residues. Here the CDR3 DNA reads TGTGCCAGCAGCCAAGATCAGAGGGAGCCCTACGAGCAGTACTTC. Encoded protein: CASSQDQREPYEQYF.

V is TRBV7-3 and J is TRBJ2-5; the match to TRBD2 covers 8 bases. Trimming took 5 bases from V and 5 from J; bases not matched to a gene: 4. The CDR3 is made up of 13 amino acids. The V gene's germline CDR1 is SGHTA and CDR2 FQGTGA. CDR3 DNA: TGTGCCAGCAGCCCCGGGACTAGGGAGACCCAGTACTTC. Its translation: CASSPGTRETQYF. The entire variable domain, with the rest obtained from reference TRBV7-3 and TRBJ2-5, is as follows: GAGVSQTPSNKVTEKGKYVELRCDPISGHTALYWYRQSLGQGPEFLIYFQGTGAADDSGLPNDRFFAVRPEGSVSTLKIQRTERGDSAVYLCASSPGTRETQYFGPGTRLLVL.

The V gene is TRBV3-1 (or the pseudogene TRBV3-2), the J gene TRBJ2-5; no firm D call. Trimming left V 4 bases short and J 5 bases short, with 11 bases between. Germline assignment: CDR1 LGHDT and CDR2 YNNKEL (reference sequence). CDR3 size: 13 residues. The CDR3 region has the DNA TGTGCCAGCAGCCGAAGGAGCTCCGAGACCCAGTACTTC. It encodes CASSRRSSETQYF.

The chain employs TRBV28 and TRBJ1-2; 7 bases align to TRBD1. Germline trimming cut 6 bases from V and 1 base from J; bases unmatched to any gene: 8. The length of the CDR3 is 15 residues. Germline V gene sequence: CDR1 MDHEN, CDR2 SYDVKM. CDR3 bases: TGTGCCAGCAGACAAACAGGGGCGCATAACTATGGCTACACCTTC. Translated, it gives CASRQTGAHNYGYTF.

The chain uses TRBV10-3 and TRBJ1-2; D remains ambiguous. Trimming removed 4 bases from V and 4 bases from J, with 13 bases in between. This CDR3 is built from 14 residues. Germline CDR1 ENHRY, CDR2 SYGVKD. In DNA form, the CDR3 reads TGTGCCATCAGTGGTTCCGGGTCCTCCTATGGCTACACCTTC. Residues: CAISGSGSSYGYTF.

The chain is built from TRBV3-1 (or the pseudogene TRBV3-2) and TRBJ2-7; 7 nucleotides match TRBD2. The CDR3 has 15 amino acids. With V trimmed by 4 bases and J by 3 bases, 9 bases remained unmatched. Germline V gene lookup returns CDR1 LGHDT and CDR2 YNNKEL (reference sequence). The CDR3 DNA is TGTGCCAGCAGCCGCGCGGTTGGGGAGGGCTACGAGCAGTACTTC. Its translation: CASSRAVGEGYEQYF.

V and J are TRBV24-1 and TRBJ2-1; D gene ambiguous. Germline-derived CDR1 and CDR2 are KGHDR and SFDVKD. Trimming pared 2 bases from V and 2 bases from J, leaving 3 bases between. The CDR3 runs to 13 residues. The CDR3 sequence: CATSDYTYNEQFF. The CDR3 DNA sequence: TGTGCCACCAGTGATTACACCTACAATGAGCAGTTCTTC.

The gene calls are TRBV3-1 (or the pseudogene TRBV3-2) and TRBJ2-7; D not resolved. Germline V gene sequence: CDR1 LGHDT, CDR2 YNNKEL (reference sequence). V lost 0 bases and J lost 3, with 9 bases in between. The CDR3 is made up of 14 amino acids. Here the CDR3 DNA reads TGTGCCAGCAGCCAAGACTTGGCCCTCTACGAGCAGTACTTC. It codes for CASSQDLALYEQYF.

The chain joins TRBV4-1 to TRBJ1-2; D might be TRBD1 (6 bases). V lost 5 bases and J lost 2, with 12 bases in between. The CDR3 totals 14 residues. CDR1 is MGHRA and CDR2 is YSYEKL in the germline V gene. The CDR3 DNA is TGCGCCAGCAGCGGTGACAGGTTGAACTATGGCTACACCTTC. Translating gives CASSGDRLNYGYTF.